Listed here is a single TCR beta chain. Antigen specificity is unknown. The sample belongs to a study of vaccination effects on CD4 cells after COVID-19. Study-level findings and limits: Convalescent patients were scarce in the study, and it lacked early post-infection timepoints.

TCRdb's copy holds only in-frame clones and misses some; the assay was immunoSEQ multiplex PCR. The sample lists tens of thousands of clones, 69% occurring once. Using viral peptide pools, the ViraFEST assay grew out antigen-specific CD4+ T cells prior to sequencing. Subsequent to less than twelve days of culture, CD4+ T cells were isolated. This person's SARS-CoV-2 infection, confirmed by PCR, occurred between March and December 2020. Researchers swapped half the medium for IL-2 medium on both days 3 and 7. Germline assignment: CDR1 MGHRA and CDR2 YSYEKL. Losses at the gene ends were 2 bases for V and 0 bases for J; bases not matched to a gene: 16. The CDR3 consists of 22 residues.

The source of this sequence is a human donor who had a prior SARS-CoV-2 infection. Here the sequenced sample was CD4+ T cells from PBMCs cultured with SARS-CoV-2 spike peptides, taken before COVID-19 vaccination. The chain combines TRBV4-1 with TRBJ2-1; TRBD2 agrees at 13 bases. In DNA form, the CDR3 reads TGCGCCAGCAGCCAATTACAGACACTAGCGGGAGGGCTATTAAGCTCCTACAATGAGCAGTTCTTC. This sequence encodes CASSQLQTLAGGLLSSYNEQFF.